This T cell receptor (beta chain) originates from a study of cytomegalovirus exposure and HLA in healthy donors. Clones were read by immunoSEQ multiplex PCR, and TCRdb kept only the in-frame ones, dropping some. The sample carries 330,000 or so clones, roughly 90% recorded once. Sequencing was carried out using PBMCs. The source is a woman younger than 35 in good health and CMV-seronegative.

DNA for the CDR3: TGTGCCAGCAGCTTAGTAGCGGGAGGGCCTCACGAGCAGTACTTC. As protein: CASSLVAGGPHEQYF. V gene TRBV7-8 combines with J gene TRBJ2-7; TRBD2 matches at 11 bases. This CDR3 comprises 15 residues. The ends lost 1 base at V and 5 bases at J; junction bases unmatched: 4. Germline V lookup: CDR1 SGHVS, CDR2 FQNEAQ.